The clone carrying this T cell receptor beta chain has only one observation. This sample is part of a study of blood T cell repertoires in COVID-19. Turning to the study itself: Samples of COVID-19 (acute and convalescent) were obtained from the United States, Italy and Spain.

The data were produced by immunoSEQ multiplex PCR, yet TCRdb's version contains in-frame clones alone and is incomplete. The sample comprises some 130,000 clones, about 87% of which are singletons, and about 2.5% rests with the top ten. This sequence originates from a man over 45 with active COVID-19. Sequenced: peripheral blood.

The CDR3 region is CASSTLAGNYEQYF. In DNA form, the CDR3 reads TGTGCCAGCAGCACCTTGGCGGGGAACTACGAGCAGTACTTC. V and J are TRBV7-2 and TRBJ2-7; possible D gene TRBD2, 6 bases. The CDR3 is 14 amino acids. CDR1 is SGHTA, CDR2 FQGNSA, per germline. V lost 5 bases and J lost 3, with 14 bases in between.